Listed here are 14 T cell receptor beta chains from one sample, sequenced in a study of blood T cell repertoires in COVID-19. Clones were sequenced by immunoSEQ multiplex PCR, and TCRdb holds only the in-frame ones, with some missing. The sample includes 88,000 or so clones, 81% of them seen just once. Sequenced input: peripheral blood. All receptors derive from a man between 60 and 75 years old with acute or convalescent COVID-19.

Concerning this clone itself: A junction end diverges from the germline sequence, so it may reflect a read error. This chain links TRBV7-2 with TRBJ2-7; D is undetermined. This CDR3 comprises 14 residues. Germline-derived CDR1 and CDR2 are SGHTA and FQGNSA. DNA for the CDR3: TGTGCCAGCAGCTTAGGACCGACGCCCTACGAGCGGTACTTC. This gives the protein CASSLGPTPYERYF. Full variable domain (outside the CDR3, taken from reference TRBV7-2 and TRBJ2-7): GAGVSQSPSNKVTEKGKDVELRCDPISGHTALYWYRQSLGQGLEFLIYFQGNSAPDKSGLPSDRFSAERTGGSVSTLTIQRTQQEDSAVYLCASSLGPTPYERYFGPGTRLTVT.

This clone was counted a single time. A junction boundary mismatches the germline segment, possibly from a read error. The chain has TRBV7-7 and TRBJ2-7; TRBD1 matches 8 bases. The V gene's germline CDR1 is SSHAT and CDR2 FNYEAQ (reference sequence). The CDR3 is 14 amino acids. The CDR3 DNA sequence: TGTGCTAGCAGCTTAGGGACAGGCCTCGACGAGCAGTACTTC. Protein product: CASSLGTGLDEQYF.

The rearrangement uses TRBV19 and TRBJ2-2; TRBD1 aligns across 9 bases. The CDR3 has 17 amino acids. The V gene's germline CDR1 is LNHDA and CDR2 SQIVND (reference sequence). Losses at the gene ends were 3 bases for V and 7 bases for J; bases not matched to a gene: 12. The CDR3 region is CASSIDRRDRAYGELFF. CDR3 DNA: TGTGCCAGTAGTATTGATCGTAGGGACAGGGCGTACGGGGAGCTGTTTTTT.

The CDR3 DNA reads as TGCGCCAGCAGTTTCGACAGTATCTATAATTCACCCCTCCACTTT. It translates to CASSFDSIYNSPLHF. This chain joins TRBV23-1 and TRBJ1-6, with D maybe TRBD1 (5 bases). TRBV23-1 is identified as an open reading frame with a role that is uncertain. CDR3 size: 15 residues. The V end was cut by 5 bases, the J end by 3 bases, with 11 bases between.

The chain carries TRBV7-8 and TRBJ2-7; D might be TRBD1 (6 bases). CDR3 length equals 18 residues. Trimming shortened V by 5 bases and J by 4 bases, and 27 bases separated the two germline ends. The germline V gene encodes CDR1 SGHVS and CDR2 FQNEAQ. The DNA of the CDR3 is TGTGCCAGCAGCCGTTCGGAAATTGGTTCTGGGACATTTTACGAGCAGTACTTC. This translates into CASSRSEIGSGTFYEQYF.

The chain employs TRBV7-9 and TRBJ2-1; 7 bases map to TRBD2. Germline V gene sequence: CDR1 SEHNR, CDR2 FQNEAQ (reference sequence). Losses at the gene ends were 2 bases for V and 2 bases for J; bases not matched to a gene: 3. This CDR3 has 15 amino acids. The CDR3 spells CASSLRLAAYNEQFF. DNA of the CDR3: TGTGCCAGCAGCTTACGACTAGCCGCCTACAATGAGCAGTTCTTC.

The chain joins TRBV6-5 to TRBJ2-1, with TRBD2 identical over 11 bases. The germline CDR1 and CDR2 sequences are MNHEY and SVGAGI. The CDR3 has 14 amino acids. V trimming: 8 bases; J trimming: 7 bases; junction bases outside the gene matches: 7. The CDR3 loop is CASAGLAGGNEQFF. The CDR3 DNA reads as TGTGCCAGCGCGGGGCTAGCGGGAGGTAATGAGCAGTTCTTC.

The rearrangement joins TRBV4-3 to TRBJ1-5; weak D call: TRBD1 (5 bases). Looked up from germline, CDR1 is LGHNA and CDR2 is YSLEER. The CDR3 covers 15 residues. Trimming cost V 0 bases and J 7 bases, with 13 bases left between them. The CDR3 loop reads CASSQEGAGSQPQHF. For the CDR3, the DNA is TGCGCCAGCAGCCAAGAAGGGGCAGGGTCGCAGCCCCAGCATTTT.

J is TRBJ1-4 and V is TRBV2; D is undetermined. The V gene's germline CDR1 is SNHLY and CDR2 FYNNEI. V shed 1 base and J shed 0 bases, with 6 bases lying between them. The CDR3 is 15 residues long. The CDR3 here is CASSEGSATNEKLFF. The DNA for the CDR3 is TGTGCCAGCAGTGAAGGGTCAGCAACTAATGAAAAACTGTTTTTT.

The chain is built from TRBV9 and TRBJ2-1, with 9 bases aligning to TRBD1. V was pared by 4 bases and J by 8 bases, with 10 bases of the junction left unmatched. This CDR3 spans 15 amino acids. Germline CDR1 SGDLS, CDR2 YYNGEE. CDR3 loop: CASSNRDRDLDEQFF. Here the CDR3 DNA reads TGTGCCAGCAGCAACCGGGACAGGGATCTTGATGAGCAGTTCTTC.

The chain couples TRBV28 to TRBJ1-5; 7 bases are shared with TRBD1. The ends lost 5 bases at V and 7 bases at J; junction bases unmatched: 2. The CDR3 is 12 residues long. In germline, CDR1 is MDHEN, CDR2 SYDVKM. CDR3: CASSQQGQPQHF. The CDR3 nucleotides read TGTGCCAGCAGTCAACAGGGGCAGCCCCAGCATTTT.

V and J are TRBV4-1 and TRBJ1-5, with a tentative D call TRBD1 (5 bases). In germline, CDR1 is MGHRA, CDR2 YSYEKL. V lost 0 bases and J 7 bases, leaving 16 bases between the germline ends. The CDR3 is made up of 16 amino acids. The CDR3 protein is CASSQDAGGFLQPQHF. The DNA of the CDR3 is TGCGCCAGCAGCCAAGATGCCGGGGGGTTCCTACAGCCCCAGCATTTT.

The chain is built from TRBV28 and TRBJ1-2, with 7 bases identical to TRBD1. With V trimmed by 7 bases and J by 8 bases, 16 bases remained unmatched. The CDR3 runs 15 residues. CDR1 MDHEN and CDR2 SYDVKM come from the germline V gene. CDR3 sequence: CASKTLDRESRGYTF. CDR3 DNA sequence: TGTGCCAGCAAGACCTTAGACAGGGAGTCTAGAGGCTACACCTTC.

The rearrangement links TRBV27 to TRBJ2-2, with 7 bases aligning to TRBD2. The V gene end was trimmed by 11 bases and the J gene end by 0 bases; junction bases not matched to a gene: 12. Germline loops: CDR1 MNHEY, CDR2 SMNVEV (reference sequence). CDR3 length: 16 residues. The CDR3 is CARKLAGVPNTGELFF. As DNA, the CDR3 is TGTGCCCGCAAGCTGGCGGGAGTCCCGAACACCGGGGAGCTGTTTTTT.